The T cell receptor (beta chain) under discussion was sequenced for a study of blood T cell repertoires in COVID-19. This CDR3 has 15 residues. Germline V gives CDR1 GTSNPN, CDR2 SVGIG (reference sequence). J was trimmed by 7 bases and V by 2 bases; bases with no gene match: 10. TCRdb's copy holds only in-frame clones and misses some; the assay was immunoSEQ multiplex PCR. The data contain a few hundred thousand clones, about 87% of them seen just once; the ten biggest clones take up roughly 2.5%. The source is a woman aged 45-59 years with acute or convalescent COVID-19. The sample taken for sequencing was peripheral blood. V gene TRBV30 combines with J gene TRBJ1-4, with 7 bases aligning to TRBD1. The DNA for the CDR3 is TGTGCCTGGAGTTGGGACAGCCTAGGGGGTGAAAAACTGTTTTTT. Translating gives CAWSWDSLGGEKLFF.